The entry that follows covers one T cell receptor beta chain sequence. Its antigen remains unidentified. This sample was included in a study of cytomegalovirus exposure and HLA in healthy donors (dated by TCRdb to 2015 to 2018). Study-level background: In an earlier analysis of approximately 500 of the donors, approximately 260 Gb of sequence data and 90 million to 130 million unique TCR beta sequences from 150 million to 200 million T cells were reported. About 280 gigabases of sequencing data and tens of millions of unique TCR sequences made up an early release that covered approximately 650 HLA-typed donors. The genetic ancestry cluster associated with self-reported Caucasian donors included around four fifths of the approximately 430 genotyped donors. The study aimed to test whether cataloging public T cell receptors could reveal signatures of past pathogen exposure. The study used immunosequencing to profile the T cell repertoires of 670 or so subjects and linked those repertoires to cytomegalovirus serostatus. Along with the approximately 600-subject first cohort, a separate validation cohort of over a hundred different subjects was used. To predict cytomegalovirus infection status, the study brought together high-throughput TCR immunosequencing, statistical association of individual TCRs with disease status, and machine learning. In a later analysis, previously published TCR beta repertoires from several hundred donors were re-analyzed and high-resolution HLA genotyping was added so that TCR occurrence patterns could be studied. In the later analysis, no new phenotypic data were used to find candidate immune exposures; instead, reliance was placed on TCR beta sequences and their occurrence across donors. In an earlier analysis of 587 of the donors, high-throughput TCR beta sequencing was used to judge whether each TCR beta V gene segment behaved as functional or pseudogenic. Donor age, sex, ethnicity and CMV serostatus were compiled alongside the repertoire data. A later genetic analysis took genome-wide SNP genotypes for about three fifths of the 666 donors and used that subset as a discovery cohort. All discovery cohort repertoires had been generated using a single sequencing platform. Both class I and class II loci were covered by HLA typing, at four-digit resolution. The number of donors typed differed by locus, with about 629-630 for A, B, C, DRB1 and DQB1, 522 for DQA1, 606 for DPA1, and under 490 for DPB1. About five DR-DQ haplotypes were handled as single units for association and clustering, since linkage in the cohort was strong. Among around 400 genotyped donors of the cohort, an average of roughly 230,000 unique TCR beta nucleotide sequences was sequenced per donor, of which about 19% were non-productive.

Libraries were made using the immunoSEQ multiplex PCR assay. For the multiplex PCR, a mixture combining 60 forward primers for TCR Vbeta segments and 13 reverse primers for TCR Jbeta segments was used. A multiplex PCR assay on genomic DNA amplified the CDR3 region of rearranged TCR beta genes. The amplified TCR beta libraries were sequenced on the Illumina HiSeq System as 87-base-pair reads. Concerning the study's data processing: In a later analysis, 70 million to 95 million unique TCR beta chains were counted across the 500 to 850 repertoires, and some 10 million of these chains were shared by at least two donors. A nearest-neighbor algorithm error-corrected the raw reads and collapsed the reads into unique sequences, merging closely related sequences to remove PCR and sequencing errors. V, D and J gene segments were assigned by aligning CDR3 sequences to IMGT reference sequences. For a sequence to be retained, a match of at least six nucleotides to both a V gene segment and a J gene segment was required. A rearrangement was called productive if the CDR3 had no stop codons and remained in frame with V and J, and every other rearrangement was called non-productive. CDR3 was defined by IMGT convention, running from the second conserved V-encoded cysteine to the conserved J-encoded phenylalanine. The earlier analysis of about 560 of the donors excluded any sequence lacking an unambiguous match to a single V gene segment. In an earlier analysis of around 600 of the donors, V segments were called functional above 56.7% productive rearrangements and were called segregating when the between-donor standard deviation exceeded 5%. A statistical classification framework was built to diagnose cytomegalovirus status from the catalog of TCR beta chain sequences. A later analysis assigned V and J genes by comparing TCR nucleotide sequences with IMGT/GENE-DB human TR gene sequences. A later analysis assigned CDR3 sequences and most-parsimonious VDJ recombination scenarios with the TCRdist pipeline. In a later analysis, each TCR beta chain was defined by its CDR3 amino acid sequence together with its V-gene family, and reads lacking a unique V-gene family were excluded. To address suspected cross-contamination and a sequencing artifact, a later analysis removed roughly 640 highly shared, low-generation-probability nucleotide sequences. In a later analysis, a clonal expansion index for each public chain was calculated from normalized within-repertoire ranks of inferred template counts. A later analysis computed generation probabilities with a VDJ recombination model fitted to out-of-frame rearrangements, and checked the results against IGoR. In a later analysis, hypergeometric tests were used to score TCR-TCR, TCR-HLA and TCR-CMV co-occurrence, with a repertoire-size bias correction applied to TCR pairs. In a later analysis, false discovery rates were estimated by permuting HLA or CMV assignments 20 times. In a later analysis, co-occurring TCRs were grouped with DBSCAN, and TCRdist sequence similarity was added when clustering was performed within HLA-allele-positive subsets. Co-occurrence clustering excluded repertoires with fewer than 30,000 or more than 120,000 public chains, plus five with anomalous nucleotide sharing. TCRdb carries this immuneACCESS record with in-frame sequences only. Its versions omit some clonotypes, under half of them owing to an unresolved V gene in the studies checked, with the rest unexplained. That table furnishes V, J and clone size, whereas the DNA furnished D and trimming. The sample table on file contains 150,000 or so clones. The ten largest clonotypes hold around 1.2% of the sample.

The CDR3 numbers 14 residues from cysteine through phenylalanine. Just the 42-base CDR3 DNA is kept, in frame starting at base 1. Trimming takes 6 bases from V and 1 base from J, and the germline ends sit 12 bases apart. The germline V gene encodes CDR1 KGHSH and CDR2 LQKENI. The cohort was made up of roughly 670 healthy bone marrow donors. All cohort members were sampled while nominally healthy, although unrecorded immune exposures were likely present. The donor was CMV seronegative and belonged to the group of over 350 seronegative cohort members. Every donor gave a peripheral blood sample, and the peripheral blood mononuclear cells from that sample were used for TCR beta sequencing. Genomic DNA extraction from the blood cell samples was performed with the Qiagen DNeasy Blood Extraction Kit. Study-level results and caveats: Some IMGT-functional V segments, including TRBV6-2 and TRBV6-3, could not be told apart with the 87-base-pair reads, so those segments were excluded. In a later analysis, HLA-associated TCR beta chains were found to be more clonally expanded and to have lower generation probabilities than equally common non-associated chains. At a false discovery rate of 0.05, a later analysis linked about 17,000 TCR beta sequences to specific HLA alleles. It was suggested by the authors that the approach could potentially be generalized to other disease states and immunological phenotypes. In both the original and validation cohorts, the classifier was reported to diagnose cytomegalovirus status with high specificity and sensitivity. A later genetic analysis reported fewer N-insertions in productive TCRs among donors in an Asian-associated ancestry cluster than the approximately 670-donor mean. Broadly in line with IMGT annotations, most TCR beta V segments showed up in productive rearrangements about 90% or about 30% of the time in an earlier analysis of some 590 of the donors. Because HLA typing was missing for some donors at each locus, association tests included only the typed subset. A further reported finding was that TCR beta sequences accurately predicted the HLA-A and HLA-B alleles for most subjects in the first cohort. A cluster of highly shared sequence variants was judged likely to represent a technical artifact of the sequencing pipeline. A later analysis found that TCR association rates varied across HLA loci, with DRB1 alleles showing the most associated TCRs and HLA-C alleles the fewest. The presence/absence analyses assumed that sequencing depth was roughly uniform across donors, and that assumption may not be true. Assigning TCR associations to individual alleles was difficult when HLA alleles, especially DR and DQ, strongly co-occurred. Linkage disequilibrium might explain the correlated functional status among segregating V segments, but an unknown experimental factor could not be ruled out. The study listed 164 TCR beta chains as associated with cytomegalovirus. A later analysis reported that several top co-occurrence clusters appeared linked to parvovirus B19, influenza, CMV and Epstein-Barr virus. An association between a missense DCLRE1C variant and V-gene and J-gene trimming of TCR beta chains was found in a later genetic analysis and replicated in an independent cohort. This cohort had only TCR beta chains sequenced, and the lack of alpha or paired-chain data limited which features could be detected. Because counts were too low, roughly 18 rarely observed V segments, including chromosome 9 orphons, were left out of the earlier analysis of some 640 of the donors. Immune exposure information for the cohort was limited to CMV serostatus. According to a later analysis, most CMV-associated TCR beta chains appeared to be HLA-restricted, and the HLA associations seemed to be driven largely by CMV exposure. While some public TCRs were present in many individuals, most TCR sequences turned up only very rarely across donors. A few of the identified cytomegalovirus-associated TCR beta chains were confirmed in vitro to be specific for cytomegalovirus antigens.

The chain joins TRBV18 to TRBJ1-1; the D gene is not confidently resolved. This clonotype was obtained from a woman in her fifties or sixties in good health and CMV-seronegative. Material for sequencing was PBMCs. The bases read TGTGCCAGCTCCTTCGCGGGGTCGAACACTGAAGCTTTCTTT. It translates to CASSFAGSNTEAFF.